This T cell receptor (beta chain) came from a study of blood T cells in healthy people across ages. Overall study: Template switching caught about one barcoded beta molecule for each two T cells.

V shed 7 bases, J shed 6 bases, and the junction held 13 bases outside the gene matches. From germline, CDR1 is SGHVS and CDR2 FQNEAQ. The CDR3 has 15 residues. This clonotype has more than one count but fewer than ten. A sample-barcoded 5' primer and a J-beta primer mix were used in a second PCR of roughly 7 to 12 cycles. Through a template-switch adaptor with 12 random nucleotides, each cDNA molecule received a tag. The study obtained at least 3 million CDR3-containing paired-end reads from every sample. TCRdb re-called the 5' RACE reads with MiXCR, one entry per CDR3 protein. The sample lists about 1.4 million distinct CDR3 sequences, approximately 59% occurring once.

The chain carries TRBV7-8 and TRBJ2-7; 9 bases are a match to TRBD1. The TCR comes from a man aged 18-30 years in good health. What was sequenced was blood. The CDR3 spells CASTETGGALGEQYF. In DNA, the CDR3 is TGTGCCAGCACAGAAACAGGGGGCGCATTGGGCGAGCAGTACTTC.